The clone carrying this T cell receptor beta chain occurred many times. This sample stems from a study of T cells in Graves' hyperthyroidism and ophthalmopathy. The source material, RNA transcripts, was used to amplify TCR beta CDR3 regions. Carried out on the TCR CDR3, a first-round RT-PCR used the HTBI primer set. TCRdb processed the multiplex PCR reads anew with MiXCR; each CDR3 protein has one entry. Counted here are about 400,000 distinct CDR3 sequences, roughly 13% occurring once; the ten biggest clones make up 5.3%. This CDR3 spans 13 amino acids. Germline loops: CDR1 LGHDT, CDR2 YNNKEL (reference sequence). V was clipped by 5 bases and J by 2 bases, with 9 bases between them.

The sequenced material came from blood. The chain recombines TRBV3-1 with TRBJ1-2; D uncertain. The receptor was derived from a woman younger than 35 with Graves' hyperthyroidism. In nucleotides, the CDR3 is TGTGCCAGCAGCACCTTACAGAACTATGGCTACACCTTC. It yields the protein CASSTLQNYGYTF.